This T cell receptor (beta chain) was sequenced during a study of post-analysis software for immune sequencing data. Study background: The patients showed relapsing-remitting, secondary progressive and progressive-relapsing multiple sclerosis courses.

The CDR3 sequence is 14 residues long. The V gene's germline CDR1 is ENHRY and CDR2 SYGVKD. About this clonotype: The target antigen is unknown.

The TCR beta cDNA libraries contained unique molecular identifiers. Between roughly 1 and 10 million T cells gave rise to hundreds of thousands of cDNA molecules. TCRdb reprocessed the PCR reads via MiXCR and lists one record per CDR3 protein. This sample has roughly 650,000 distinct CDR3 sequences, with 55% to 70% found just once. Study outcomes and limitations: People with multiple sclerosis had a significantly lower normalized Chao1 diversity than controls did. When the samples were clustered directly with F measure, those that had been prepared in the same batch showed strong co-clustering. A handful of TRBV segments were significantly more frequent in patients than in controls. TRBV5-6, TRBV5-1 and TRBV20-1 were among these segments.

This clonotype was sampled from a girl aged 2 to 10 with multiple sclerosis. The gene calls are TRBV10-3 and TRBJ2-4; D ambiguous. The assigned J gene may be wrong: the sequence end matches TRBJ2-7 better. Sequencing was performed on blood. The CDR3 sequence: CAISDETGPYEQYF. Written as DNA, the CDR3 is TGTGCCATCAGTGATGAGACCGGACCCTACGAGCAGTACTTC.